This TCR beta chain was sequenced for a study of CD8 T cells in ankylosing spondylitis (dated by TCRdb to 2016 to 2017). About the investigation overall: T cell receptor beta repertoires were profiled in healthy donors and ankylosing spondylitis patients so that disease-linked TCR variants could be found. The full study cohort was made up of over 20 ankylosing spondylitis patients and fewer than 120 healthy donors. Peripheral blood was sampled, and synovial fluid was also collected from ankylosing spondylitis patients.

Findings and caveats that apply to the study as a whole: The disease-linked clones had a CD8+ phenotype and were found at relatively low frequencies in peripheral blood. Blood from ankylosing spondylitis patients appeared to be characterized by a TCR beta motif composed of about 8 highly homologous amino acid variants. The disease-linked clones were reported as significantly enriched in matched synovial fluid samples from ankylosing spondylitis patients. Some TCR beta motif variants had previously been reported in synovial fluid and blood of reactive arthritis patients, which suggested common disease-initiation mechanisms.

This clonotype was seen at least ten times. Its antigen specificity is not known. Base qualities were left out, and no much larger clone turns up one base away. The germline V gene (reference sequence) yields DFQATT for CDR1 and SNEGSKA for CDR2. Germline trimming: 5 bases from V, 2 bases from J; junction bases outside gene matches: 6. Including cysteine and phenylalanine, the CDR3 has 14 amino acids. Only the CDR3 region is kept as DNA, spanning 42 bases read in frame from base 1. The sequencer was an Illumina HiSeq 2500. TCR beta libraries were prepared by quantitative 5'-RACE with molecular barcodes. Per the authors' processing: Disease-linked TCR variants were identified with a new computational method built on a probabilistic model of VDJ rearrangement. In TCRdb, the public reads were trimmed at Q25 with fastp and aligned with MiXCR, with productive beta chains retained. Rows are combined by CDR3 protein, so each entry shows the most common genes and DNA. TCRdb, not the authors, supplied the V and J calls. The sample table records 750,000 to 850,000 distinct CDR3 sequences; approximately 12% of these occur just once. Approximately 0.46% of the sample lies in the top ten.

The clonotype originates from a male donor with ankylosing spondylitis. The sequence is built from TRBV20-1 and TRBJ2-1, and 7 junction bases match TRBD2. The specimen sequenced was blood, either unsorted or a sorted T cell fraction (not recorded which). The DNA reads TGCAGTGCTGACCGGGACTACCCCTACAATGAGCAGTTCTTC. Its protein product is CSADRDYPYNEQFF.